The 13 T cell receptor beta chains in this list originate from one sample, sequenced in a study of blood T cell repertoires in COVID-19 (dated by TCRdb to 2018 to 2020). Library prep was done by the immunoSEQ multiplex PCR assay. Sourced from immuneACCESS, this table was stored by TCRdb with only in-frame sequences that have V and J called. A share of the clones is absent; for the studies checked, an unresolved V gene accounts for under half, and the remainder has no known explanation. Recorded for this sample are some 100,000 clones; more than 75% of them occurred a single time. The top ten hold about 9.4% of the sample. Source material: peripheral blood. The source of these receptors is a man over 45 with acute or convalescent COVID-19.

The gene calls are TRBV9 and TRBJ2-1, with 8 bases fitting TRBD1. The germline gives CDR1 SGDLS, CDR2 YYNGEE. CDR3 length equals 16 residues. V lost 4 bases, J lost 7 bases, and 13 bases stayed unmatched. DNA for the CDR3: TGTGCCAGCAGCCCAAGTGGGCAGGGGGCACGAAATGAGCAGTTCTTC. Its protein is CASSPSGQGARNEQFF.

The chain links TRBV5-1 to TRBJ2-2; TRBD1 aligns across 12 bases. Trimming removed 2 bases from V and 6 bases from J; junction bases left unmatched: 8. Looked up from germline, CDR1 is SGHRS and CDR2 is YFSETQ. CDR3 size: 17 residues. CDR3 sequence reads: CASSFGPGQGAAGELFF. The CDR3 DNA reads as TGCGCCAGCAGCTTTGGACCGGGACAGGGGGCTGCCGGGGAGCTGTTTTTT.

This clone was counted once. The chain links TRBV5-4 to TRBJ2-2, with 7 nucleotides matching TRBD1. The germline gives CDR1 SGHNT, CDR2 YYREEE (reference sequence). After removal of 4 bases from V and 0 bases from J, the junction contained 6 bases not matched to a gene. The CDR3 has 16 residues. The CDR3 here is CASSPPDRANTGELFF. Here the CDR3 DNA reads TGTGCCAGCAGCCCGCCCGACAGGGCGAACACCGGGGAGCTGTTTTTT.

This chain links TRBV6-5 with TRBJ1-2, with TRBD1 as a possible D gene (6 bases). Between the trimmed V and J ends, which lost 6 bases and 8 bases, there was a span of 22 bases. CDR1 MNHEY and CDR2 SVGAGI come from the germline V gene. The CDR3 has 15 amino acids. CDR3: CASRDPKGVRGGYTF. CDR3 sequence (DNA): TGTGCCAGCAGAGATCCCAAGGGGGTCAGAGGAGGCTACACCTTC.

The chain uses TRBV27 and TRBJ2-1; 9 nucleotides agree with TRBD1. The germline CDR1 and CDR2 sequences are MNHEY and SMNVEV (reference sequence). Losses at the gene ends were 2 bases for V and 5 bases for J; bases not matched to a gene: 7. The CDR3 is 16 residues long. The CDR3 protein is CASSLPGTGPNNEQFF. The CDR3 nucleotides are TGTGCCAGCAGTTTACCTGGGACAGGGCCCAACAATGAGCAGTTCTTC.

This clone has only a few counts. V usage is TRBV10-3 and J usage is TRBJ2-7, with TRBD1 matching 9 bases. Germline V gives CDR1 ENHRY, CDR2 SYGVKD. The CDR3 is 15 residues long. The V and J ends lost 5 bases and 4 bases, in that order; junction bases with no gene match: 9. For the CDR3, the DNA is TGTGCCATCAGTTGGGGGACAGGGTCTTCTTACGAGCAGTACTTC. Its protein is CAISWGTGSSYEQYF.

The gene calls are TRBV14 and TRBJ2-3, with TRBD2 identical over 10 bases. There are 16 residues in the CDR3. Germline CDR1 SGHDN, CDR2 FVKESK. The trim removed 3 bases at V and 4 bases at J, leaving 7 bases unmatched. The CDR3 sequence: CASSHLLAGWADTQYF. CDR3 sequence (DNA): TGTGCCAGCAGCCACCTACTAGCGGGATGGGCAGATACGCAGTATTTT.

The chain carries TRBV6-6 and TRBJ2-3; 7 nucleotides align to TRBD1. The length of the CDR3 is 17 residues. J gave up 0 bases and V 5 bases, and 11 bases lay outside the gene matches. Germline CDR1 MNHNY, CDR2 SVGAGI (reference sequence). For the CDR3, the DNA is TGTGCCAGCAGTCGGACAGGAAGACCGACTAGCACAGATACGCAGTATTTT. It yields the protein CASSRTGRPTSTDTQYF.

Comment on this clone: At one of its ends the junction is not consistent with the germline gene, which may arise from a read error. This CDR3 is CASILRGSTDTQYF. Here the CDR3 DNA reads TGTGCCAGCATCTTACGGGGAAGCACAGATACGCAGTATTTT. The chain joins TRBV7-8 to TRBJ2-3, with a tentative D call TRBD2 (5 bases). Germline assignment: CDR1 SGHVS and CDR2 FQNEAQ. This CDR3 has 14 residues.

The genes are TRBV7-2 and TRBJ1-6, with no clear D. CDR1 and CDR2 (germline): SGHTA, FQGNSA. The CDR3 runs 17 residues. The germline V and J ends were trimmed by 1 base and 0 bases, with 10 bases remaining between them. This chain's CDR3 is CASSLDAMSSYNSPLHF. The CDR3 nucleotides are TGTGCCAGCAGCTTAGATGCGATGAGCTCCTATAATTCACCCCTCCACTTT.

This chain uses TRBV5-5 with TRBJ1-1; D unresolved. The CDR3 loop spans 16 amino acids. Trimming shortened V by 2 bases and J by 5 bases, and 19 bases separated the two germline ends. Germline loops: CDR1 SGHKS, CDR2 YYEKEE (reference sequence). CDR3 protein: CASSFISLPGRTEAFF. The CDR3 bases are TGTGCCAGCAGCTTTATTTCTCTTCCGGGAAGGACTGAAGCTTTCTTT.

The chain has TRBV7-9 and TRBJ2-1; the D gene is possibly TRBD1 (7 bases). CDR3 length: 14 residues. V shed 3 bases and J shed 5 bases, with 11 bases lying between them. Germline CDR1 SEHNR, CDR2 FQNEAQ (reference sequence). CDR3 coding DNA: TGTGCCAGCAGCTTCCAGGGGGGTCACAATGAGCAGTTCTTC. Its protein is CASSFQGGHNEQFF.

V gene TRBV6-5 combines with J gene TRBJ2-1; 10 bases are shared with TRBD2. Trimming at V came to 5 bases and at J to 4 bases, leaving 5 bases not matched to a gene. The CDR3 is 15 residues long. Germline V lookup: CDR1 MNHEY, CDR2 SVGAGI. The CDR3 here is CASSPSSGSYNEQFF. In DNA, the CDR3 is TGTGCCAGCAGTCCTTCTAGCGGGAGTTACAATGAGCAGTTCTTC.